This entry describes one TCR beta chain. The antigen remains unidentified. This record belongs to a study of OX40 agonist ivuxolimab in advanced cancers. Across the whole study: Prior checkpoint blockade (anti-PD-1, anti-PD-L1 or anti-CTLA-4) was permitted; 40% had it. Study-wide results and caveats: Expanded clones tended on average to be more numerous among CD8+ T cells than CD4+. Clonal expansion by week 6 occurred in CD4+ and CD8+ blood T cells (at 0.1 to 3.0 mg/kg). No antigen was identified for the clonally expanded peripheral T cells.

Assay: immunoSEQ multiplex PCR; the TCRdb copy retains only in-frame clones and omits some. This table has 55,000 to 65,000 clones, approximately 81% appearing once. CDR3 length: 13 amino acids. Germline values: CDR1 SQVTM, CDR2 ANQGSEA. Unmatched junction bases numbered 13, after V lost 7 bases and J lost 9 bases. This specimen was CD4+ or CD8+ T cells sorted from blood, taken in a trial of the OX40 agonist ivuxolimab. The sequence was obtained from an adult with an advanced solid tumor such as melanoma, head and neck, liver or kidney cancer. The J gene is TRBJ2-3, the V gene TRBV29-1, with TRBD1 matching 7 bases. This CDR3 is CSGSGTVIDTQYF. The DNA of the CDR3 is TGCAGCGGTTCCGGGACAGTAATCGACACGCAGTATTTT.